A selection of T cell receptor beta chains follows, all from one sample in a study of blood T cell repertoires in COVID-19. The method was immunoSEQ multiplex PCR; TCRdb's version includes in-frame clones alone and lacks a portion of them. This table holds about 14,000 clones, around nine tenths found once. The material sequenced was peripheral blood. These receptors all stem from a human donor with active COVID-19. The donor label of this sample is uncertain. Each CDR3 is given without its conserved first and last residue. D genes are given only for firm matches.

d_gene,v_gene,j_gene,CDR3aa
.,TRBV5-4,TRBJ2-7,VMKSRGGNYEQY
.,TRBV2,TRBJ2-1,ASSVDRRGKDLF
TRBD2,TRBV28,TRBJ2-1,AIHSGRVGNEQF
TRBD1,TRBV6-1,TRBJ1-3,ASSETGRGNTIY
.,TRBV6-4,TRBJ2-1,ASSDTLYNEQF
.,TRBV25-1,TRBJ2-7,ASSLSSYEQY
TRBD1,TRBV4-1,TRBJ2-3,ASSQQGVGTDTQY
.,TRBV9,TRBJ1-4,ASSVDPHPTNEKLF
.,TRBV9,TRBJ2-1,ASSPRTVVSRSSYNEQF
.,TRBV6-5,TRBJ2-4,ASREGPAKNIQY
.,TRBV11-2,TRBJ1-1,ASSLDLAEEAF
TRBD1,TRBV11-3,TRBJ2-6,ASSLGQGGSGANVLT
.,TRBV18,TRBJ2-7,ASSPDSGEQY
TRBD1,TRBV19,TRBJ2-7,ASRTGTGGYEQY
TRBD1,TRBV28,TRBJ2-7,ASSLPGQGSYEQY
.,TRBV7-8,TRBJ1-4,ASSLETGYYEKLF
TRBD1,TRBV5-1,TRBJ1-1,ASSPGTVNTEAF
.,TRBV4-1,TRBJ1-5,ASSQVGGNQPQH
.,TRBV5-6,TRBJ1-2,ASSSGGVYGYT
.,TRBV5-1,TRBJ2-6,ASSLLGGPGANVLT
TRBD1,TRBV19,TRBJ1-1,ASGGQRLGTEAF
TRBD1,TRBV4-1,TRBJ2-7,ASSWETGDFYEQY
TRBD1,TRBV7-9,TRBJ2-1,ASSARTGAGDEQF
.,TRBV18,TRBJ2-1,ASSPPYLSYNEQF
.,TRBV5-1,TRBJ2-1,ASSLVDNEQF
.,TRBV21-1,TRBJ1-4,ASAGDNRGSNEKLF
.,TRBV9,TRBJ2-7,ASSVAETSLYEQY
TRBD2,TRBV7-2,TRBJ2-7,ASSFGLAGYEQY
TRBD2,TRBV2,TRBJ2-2,ASSATTSGVITGELF
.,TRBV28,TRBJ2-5,ASSPLRGSRLLQETQY
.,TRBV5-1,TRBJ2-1,ASSSNPSSYNEQF
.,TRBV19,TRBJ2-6,ASRRQGYGANVLT
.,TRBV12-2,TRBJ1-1,ASRLRGPMNTEAF
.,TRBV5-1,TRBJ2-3,ASNRGTDTQY
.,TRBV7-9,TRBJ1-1,ASSLNFRAEAF
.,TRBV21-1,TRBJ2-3,AITDREGDTQY